Following are 5 T cell receptor beta chains from one sample sequenced in a study of T-cell memory formation after mild COVID-19. MiXCR was run by TCRdb on the 5' RACE reads, yielding one entry per CDR3 protein. The sample carries 400,000 or so distinct CDR3 sequences, about 20% recorded once. Input material: PBMCs or a T cell subset sorted from them (not recorded which). All receptors come from an adult woman who had mild COVID-19 (a few samples of this study predate the infection). Cell type and time point are not known.

This clonotype has more than one count but fewer than ten. The chain links TRBV5-6 to TRBJ1-4, with no clear D. Germline values: CDR1 SGHDT, CDR2 YYEEEE. V was clipped by 0 bases and J by 0 bases, with 3 bases between them. The CDR3 totals 14 residues. The CDR3 spells CASSLEATNEKLFF. CDR3 bases: TGTGCCAGCAGCTTGGAGGCAACTAATGAAAAACTGTTTTTT.

This sequence joins TRBV11-2 and TRBJ1-2; D is uncertain. Germline CDR1 SGHAT, CDR2 FQNNGV. The CDR3 is 13 residues long. The ends were cut back, 1 base at V and 6 bases at J, with 9 bases in the middle. In DNA form, the CDR3 reads TGTGCCAGCAGCTTAGCCCCCGACAATGGCTACACCTTC. This encodes CASSLAPDNGYTF.

The chain uses TRBV27 and TRBJ2-3, with D perhaps TRBD1 or TRBD2 (5 bases each). V was cut by 5 bases and J by 7 bases, with 16 bases left in between. The CDR3 spans 14 residues. Germline V gene sequence: CDR1 MNHEY, CDR2 SMNVEV (reference sequence). The CDR3 nucleotides read TGTGCCAGCAGTCCGTGGGGACGAGAGAATACGCAGTATTTT. Its protein product is CASSPWGRENTQYF.

The chain has TRBV12-3 or TRBV12-4 and TRBJ1-1, with 10 positions matching TRBD1. J was trimmed by 10 bases and V by 5 bases; bases with no gene match: 7. This CDR3 is 13 amino acids long. The CDR3 DNA reads TGTGCCAGCAGTCCAAGACAGGGGGCTGGAGCTTTCTTT. This codes for CASSPRQGAGAFF.

This clonotype was picked up one time. One end of the junction varies from germline; a read error may be responsible. The rearrangement links TRBV5-1 to TRBJ2-7; D is undetermined. This CDR3 has 11 residues. The germline V gene encodes CDR1 SGHRS and CDR2 YFSETQ. This CDR3 reads CAISYSYEQYF. CDR3 DNA sequence: TGCGCCATCAGCTACTCTTACGAGCAGTACTTC.